A few counts support the clone carrying this T cell receptor (beta chain). The data stem from a study of blood T cell repertoires in COVID-19. The wider study: Donors in the United States, Italy and Spain gave samples during acute or convalescent COVID-19. Sources were T cells, B-cell-depleted T cells, or PBMCs; the material itself was cDNA or gDNA.

V shed 0 bases and J shed 5 bases, with 8 bases lying between them. From germline, CDR1 is PRHDT and CDR2 FYEKMQ (reference sequence). This CDR3 is built from 13 residues. Original data processing: By means of reference gene primer amplification, nucleated cell counts were estimated. TCRdb's table, derived via immunoSEQ multiplex PCR, lists solely in-frame clones and lacks some. That table furnishes V, J and clone size, whereas the DNA furnished D and trimming. The sample records 130,000 or so clones, just over 75% being singletons. V and J are TRBV13 and TRBJ2-7, with D possibly TRBD2 on 5 matching bases. Source material: peripheral blood. This TCR derives from a human donor in a cohort sampled during active COVID-19. Written as DNA, the CDR3 is TGTGCCAGCAGCTTAGGGGCCGGGAACGAGCAGTACTTC. It codes for CASSLGAGNEQYF.